The 26 T cell receptor beta chains presented below share a single source sample, sequenced in a study of response to subunit inactivated influenza vaccine. TCRdb reanalysed the RT-PCR reads using MiXCR and keeps one entry per CDR3 protein. The table records about 520,000 distinct CDR3 sequences, approximately 6.9% of them present only once. This material consisted of PBMCs from blood, taken roughly 24 months after vaccination. The receptors were gathered from a man in his fifties or sixties who received an inactivated influenza vaccine.

The chain links TRBV20-1 to TRBJ2-7, with D unclear. This CDR3 spans 11 amino acids. Germline lookup yields CDR1 DFQATT and CDR2 SNEGSKA (reference sequence). V lost 4 bases and J lost 2, with 6 bases in between. CDR3: CSAKDAYEQYF. DNA of the CDR3: TGCAGTGCTAAGGATGCCTACGAGCAGTACTTC.

The chain couples TRBV7-9 to TRBJ2-1; TRBD1 or TRBD2 may be the D gene (5 bases each). Deletions cut 3 bases from V and 7 bases from J, with 16 bases between. Germline V gene sequence: CDR1 SEHNR, CDR2 FQNEAQ (reference sequence). The CDR3 runs 15 residues. DNA for the CDR3: TGTGCCAGCAGCTTCTTGAGGGGCCGGGGAAATGAGCAGTTCTTC. This encodes CASSFLRGRGNEQFF.

The chain joins TRBV20-1 to TRBJ1-4; tentatively, D is TRBD1 (6 bases). CDR1 DFQATT and CDR2 SNEGSKA come from the germline V gene (reference sequence). The ends were cut back, 0 bases at V and 4 bases at J, with 15 bases in the middle. This CDR3 is built from 16 residues. CDR3 bases: TGCAGTGCTAGAGACGGGGGCCCTCATGTTAATGAAAAACTGTTTTTT. This sequence encodes CSARDGGPHVNEKLFF.

This clonotype occurred many times. The rearrangement uses TRBV7-2 and TRBJ1-2, with TRBD1 matching 10 bases. The J segment lost 6 bases and the V segment lost 5 bases, leaving 9 bases of the junction unmatched. The germline CDR1 and CDR2 sequences are SGHTA and FQGNSA. This CDR3 contains 15 residues. CDR3 DNA sequence: TGTGCCAGCAGCCGGGGGACAGGGGAATTTCATGGCTACACCTTC. It is translated as CASSRGTGEFHGYTF.

This clonotype was counted many times. V is TRBV12-3 or TRBV12-4 and J is TRBJ2-2, with D hard to call. Trimming shortened V by 1 base and J by 2 bases, and 8 bases separated the two germline ends. The CDR3 is 15 amino acids. The CDR3 DNA is TGTGCCAGCAGTTTAGGAGGCTTAAACACCGGGGAGCTGTTTTTT. Its translation: CASSLGGLNTGELFF.

The chain employs TRBV7-3 and TRBJ2-3; TRBD2 aligns across 11 bases. Unmatched junction bases numbered 7, after V lost 6 bases and J lost 8 bases. The germline V gene has CDR1 SGHTA and CDR2 FQGTGA. CDR3 length: 14 residues. The CDR3 is CASSLLAGVSTQYF. CDR3 in DNA: TGTGCCAGCAGTTTACTAGCGGGAGTTTCTACGCAGTATTTT.

This clonotype appeared many times. The genes are TRBV6-2 or TRBV6-3 and TRBJ1-1; D is perhaps TRBD1 (5 bases). Germline-derived CDR1 and CDR2 are MNHEY and SVGEGT. The V and J ends lost 0 bases and 9 bases respectively, with 8 bases between them. CDR3 length: 12 residues. The CDR3 DNA reads TGTGCCAGCAGTTACTCTACAGGAAAAGCTTTCTTT. Encoded protein: CASSYSTGKAFF.

This clonotype was counted between two and nine times. The CDR3 reads CASSQEDRGAYNEQFF. DNA for the CDR3: TGCGCCAGCAGCCAGGAGGACAGGGGAGCCTACAATGAGCAGTTCTTC. The chain uses TRBV4-3 and TRBJ2-1, with TRBD1 matching over 9 bases. CDR1 LGHNA and CDR2 YSLEER come from the germline V gene. The CDR3 spans 16 residues. The ends lost 3 bases at V and 2 bases at J; junction bases unmatched: 5.

This clonotype was observed a handful of times. The chain is built from TRBV11-2 and TRBJ2-3; D ambiguous. Germline V lookup: CDR1 SGHAT, CDR2 FQNNGV. With 5 bases removed from V and 9 bases from J, the gap between germline ends came to 9 bases. This CDR3 comprises 11 residues. CDR3 sequence: CASSQQRTQYF. Written as DNA, the CDR3 is TGTGCCAGCAGCCAACAGAGGACGCAGTATTTT.

This sequence joins TRBV20-1 and TRBJ2-3; TRBD2 matches 13 bases. From germline, CDR1 is DFQATT and CDR2 SNEGSKA (reference sequence). The J segment lost 1 base and the V segment lost 1 base, leaving 8 bases of the junction unmatched. CDR3 size: 18 residues. For the CDR3, the DNA is TGCAGTGCTAGAGGACCGGGACTAGCGGGATCTGGCACAGATACGCAGTATTTT. Translating it yields CSARGPGLAGSGTDTQYF.

This clonotype was recorded many times. The chain has TRBV6-5 and TRBJ1-5, with 7 bases aligning to TRBD1. The CDR3 spans 15 residues. Germline trimming cut 2 bases from V and 2 bases from J; bases unmatched to any gene: 3. Germline V CDR1 and CDR2: MNHEY, SVGAGI. CDR3 in DNA: TGTGCCAGCAGTTACGTGCAGGGGGGCAATCAGCCCCAGCATTTT. Protein: CASSYVQGGNQPQHF.

The chain has TRBV15 and TRBJ1-5; 8 nucleotides match TRBD1. The CDR3 covers 15 residues. Trimming took 3 bases from V and 4 from J; bases not matched to a gene: 5. Germline CDR1 LNHNV, CDR2 YYDKDF (reference sequence). The DNA of the CDR3 is TGTGCCACCAGCAGCGATACAGGGGGGAATCAGCCCCAGCATTTT. This codes for CATSSDTGGNQPQHF.

This clonotype was picked up many times. The V call is TRBV24-1, the J call TRBJ2-5, with 9 nucleotides matching TRBD1. CDR3 size: 16 residues. Germline loops: CDR1 KGHDR, CDR2 SFDVKD. J gave up 2 bases and V 4 bases, and 7 bases lay outside the gene matches. The CDR3 coding sequence is TGTGCCACCAGTGAGGAGGGACAGGGACCGCAAGAGACCCAGTACTTC. Protein sequence: CATSEEGQGPQETQYF.

This clonotype was observed a handful of times. The V and J genes are TRBV18 and TRBJ1-1; 9 positions match TRBD1. CDR3 size: 16 residues. Per the germline V gene, CDR1 is KGHSH and CDR2 is LQKENI. Losses at the gene ends were 3 bases for V and 1 base for J; bases not matched to a gene: 6. Here the CDR3 reads CASSPAGTGWNTEAFF. In nucleotides, the CDR3 is TGTGCCAGCTCACCGGCCGGGACAGGGTGGAACACTGAAGCTTTCTTT.

This clonotype was found many times. The rearrangement links TRBV28 to TRBJ2-7; D gene uncertain. CDR1 MDHEN and CDR2 SYDVKM come from the germline V gene. Between the trimmed V and J ends, which lost 5 bases and 3 bases, there was a span of 14 bases. This CDR3 region has 14 residues. CDR3 bases: TGTGCCAGCAGTCCCTATGGGTCTTACTACGAGCAGTACTTC. Its protein product is CASSPYGSYYEQYF.

This clonotype turned up a few times. The V call is TRBV4-2, the J call TRBJ2-7; 9 bases map to TRBD1. Germline-derived CDR1 and CDR2 are LGHNA and YNFKEQ. The CDR3 is made up of 17 amino acids. The V gene end was trimmed by 2 bases and the J gene end by 9 bases; junction bases not matched to a gene: 17. CDR3 in DNA: TGTGCCAGCAGCCAATACCTAACCCCGGACAGGGGCCAGGTGCAGTACTTC. It codes for CASSQYLTPDRGQVQYF.

The rearrangement uses TRBV2 and TRBJ1-2, with 8 bases aligning to TRBD1. The germline gives CDR1 SNHLY, CDR2 FYNNEI. This CDR3 is 12 amino acids long. With 10 bases clipped from V and 6 bases from J, the junction kept 7 bases outside the gene matches. The CDR3 DNA sequence: TGTGCCAACCCGGGACAGGTTAATGGCTACACCTTC. It yields the protein CANPGQVNGYTF.

This clonotype was counted a few times. This chain connects TRBV6-2 or TRBV6-3 to TRBJ1-1, with D unclear. Germline V gene data show CDR1 as MNHEY and CDR2 as SVGEGT. With 2 bases removed from V and 1 base from J, the gap between germline ends came to 8 bases. The CDR3 is made up of 14 amino acids. CDR3 DNA: TGTGCCAGCAGTTACGTCAGACCGAACACTGAAGCTTTCTTT. This encodes CASSYVRPNTEAFF.

This clonotype was detected many times. The gene calls are TRBV9 and TRBJ2-7, with D perhaps matching TRBD1 or TRBD2 (5 bases each). Between the trimmed V and J ends, which lost 4 bases and 4 bases, there was a span of 18 bases. CDR1 is SGDLS, CDR2 YYNGEE, per germline. The CDR3 is 15 amino acids. The CDR3 reads CASSPRGGRGYEQYF. The CDR3 region has the DNA TGTGCCAGCAGCCCCCGTGGGGGACGAGGGTACGAGCAGTACTTC.

This clonotype was counted ten times or more. The chain carries TRBV2 and TRBJ2-4; D is unclear. The V gene lost 1 base and the J gene lost 2 bases, with 12 bases spanning the gap. The CDR3 length is 16 residues. Germline V gene sequence: CDR1 SNHLY, CDR2 FYNNEI. CDR3 amino acids: CASSEGWPATKNIQYF. The CDR3 DNA follows: TGTGCCAGCAGTGAAGGTTGGCCTGCTACCAAAAACATTCAGTACTTC.

V gene TRBV20-1 combines with J gene TRBJ2-1, with TRBD2 matching 8 bases. V was pared by 6 bases and J by 4 bases, with 11 bases of the junction left unmatched. CDR3 length: 15 residues. Germline V gene data show CDR1 as DFQATT and CDR2 as SNEGSKA (reference sequence). In DNA form, the CDR3 reads TGCAGTGCCTATCCTATTCGGGGGGGGTACAATGAGCAGTTCTTC. It yields the protein CSAYPIRGGYNEQFF.

The rearrangement joins TRBV28 to TRBJ2-1, with 8 bases matching TRBD2. V shed 3 bases and J 5 bases; nucleotides not matched to a gene: 6. This CDR3 has 15 residues. Germline V lookup: CDR1 MDHEN, CDR2 SYDVKM. CDR3 nucleotide sequence: TGTGCCAGCAGTTTCGGGAGACTAGCGAACAATGAGCAGTTCTTC. Translation: CASSFGRLANNEQFF.

This clonotype was recorded a few times. The V call is TRBV6-5, the J call TRBJ2-3; weak D call: TRBD2 (7 bases). Trimming cost V 2 bases and J 1 base, with 10 bases left between them. The length of the CDR3 is 15 residues. Germline V gene lookup returns CDR1 MNHEY and CDR2 SVGAGI. CDR3 in amino acids: CASSYRGAGTDTQYF. In DNA form, the CDR3 reads TGTGCCAGCAGTTACCGGGGGGCCGGCACAGATACGCAGTATTTT.

This clonotype was seen repeatedly, ten times or more. The gene calls are TRBV29-1 and TRBJ2-1, with 7 positions matching TRBD2. With V trimmed by 7 bases and J by 4 bases, 13 bases remained unmatched. The CDR3 covers 15 residues. CDR1 and CDR2 from the germline V gene are SQVTM and ANQGSEA. The CDR3 here is CSAESWLAEYNEQFF. The CDR3, as DNA: TGCAGCGCCGAGTCCTGGCTAGCGGAGTACAATGAGCAGTTCTTC.

This clonotype was seen more than once but under ten times. V is TRBV3-1 and J is TRBJ2-3; 11 bases line up with TRBD2. Germline values: CDR1 LGHDT, CDR2 YNNKEL (reference sequence). V dropped 0 bases and J dropped 3; count of bases not matched to a gene: 14. The CDR3 runs to 20 residues. In DNA form, the CDR3 reads TGTGCCAGCAGCCAAGAATCCGCTAGCGGGAGGCCCCCCTTTACAGATACGCAGTATTTT. Amino acids: CASSQESASGRPPFTDTQYF.

This chain uses TRBV6-1 with TRBJ2-5; TRBD1 agrees at 7 bases. Trimming took 8 bases from V and 1 from J; bases not matched to a gene: 4. Germline assignment: CDR1 MNHNS and CDR2 SASEGT. The CDR3 consists of 13 residues. CDR3 sequence (DNA): TGTGCCAGCCGAGGACAGGCCCAAGAGACCCAGTACTTC. Residues: CASRGQAQETQYF.